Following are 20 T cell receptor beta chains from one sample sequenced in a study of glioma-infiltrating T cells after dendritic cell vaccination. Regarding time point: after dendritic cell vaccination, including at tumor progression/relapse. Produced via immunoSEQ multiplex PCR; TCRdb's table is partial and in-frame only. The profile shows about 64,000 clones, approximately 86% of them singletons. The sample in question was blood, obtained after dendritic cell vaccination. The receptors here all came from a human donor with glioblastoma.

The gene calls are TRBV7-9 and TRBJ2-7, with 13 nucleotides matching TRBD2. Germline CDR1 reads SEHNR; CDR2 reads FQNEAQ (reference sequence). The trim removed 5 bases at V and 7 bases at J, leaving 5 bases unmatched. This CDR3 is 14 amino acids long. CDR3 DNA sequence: TGTGCCAGCAGCCGACTAGCGGGAGGACAAGAGCAGTACTTC. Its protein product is CASSRLAGGQEQYF.

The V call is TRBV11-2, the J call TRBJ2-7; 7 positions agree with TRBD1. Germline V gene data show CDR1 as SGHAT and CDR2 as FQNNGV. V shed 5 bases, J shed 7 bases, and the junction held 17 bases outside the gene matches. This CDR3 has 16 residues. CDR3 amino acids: CASSKIRDSRRLEQYF. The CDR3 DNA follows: TGTGCCAGCAGCAAAATACGGGACAGTCGCCGTCTTGAGCAGTACTTC.

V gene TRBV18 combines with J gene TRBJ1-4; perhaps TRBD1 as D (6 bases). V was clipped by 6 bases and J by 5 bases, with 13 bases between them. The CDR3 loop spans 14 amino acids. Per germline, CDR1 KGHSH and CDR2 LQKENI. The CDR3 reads CASSLGQRNEKLFF. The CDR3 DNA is TGTGCCAGCTCTCTAGGACAGAGGAATGAAAAACTGTTTTTT.

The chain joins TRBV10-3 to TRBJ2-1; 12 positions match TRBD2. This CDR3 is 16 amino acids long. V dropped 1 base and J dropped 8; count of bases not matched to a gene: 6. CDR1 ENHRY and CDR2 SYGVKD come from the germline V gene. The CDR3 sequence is CAISEWTSGVNDEQFF. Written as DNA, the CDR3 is TGTGCCATCAGTGAGTGGACTAGCGGGGTAAATGATGAGCAGTTCTTC.

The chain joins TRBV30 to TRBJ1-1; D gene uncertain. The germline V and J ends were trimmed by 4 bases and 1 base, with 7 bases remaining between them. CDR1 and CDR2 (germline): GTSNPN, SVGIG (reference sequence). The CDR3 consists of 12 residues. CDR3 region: CAWTGQNTEAFF. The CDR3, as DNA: TGTGCCTGGACAGGCCAGAACACTGAAGCTTTCTTT.

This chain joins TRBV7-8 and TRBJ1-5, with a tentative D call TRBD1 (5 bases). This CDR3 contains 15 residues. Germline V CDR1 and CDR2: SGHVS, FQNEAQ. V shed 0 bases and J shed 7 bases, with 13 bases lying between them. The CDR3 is CASSLAKGARQPQHF. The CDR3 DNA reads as TGTGCCAGCAGCTTAGCGAAAGGGGCCCGGCAGCCCCAGCATTTT. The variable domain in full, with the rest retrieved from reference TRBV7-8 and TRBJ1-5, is GAGVSQSPRYKVAKRGQDVALRCDPISGHVSLFWYQQALGQGPEFLTYFQNEAQLDKSGLPSDRFFAERPEGSVSTLKIQRTQQEDSAVYLCASSLAKGARQPQHFGDGTRLSIL.

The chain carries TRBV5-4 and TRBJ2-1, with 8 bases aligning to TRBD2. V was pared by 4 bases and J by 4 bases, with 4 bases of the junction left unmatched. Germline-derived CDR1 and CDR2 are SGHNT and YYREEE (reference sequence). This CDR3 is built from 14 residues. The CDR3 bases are TGTGCCAGCAGCACTGAGCGGGAGTACAATGAGCAGTTCTTC. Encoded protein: CASSTEREYNEQFF.

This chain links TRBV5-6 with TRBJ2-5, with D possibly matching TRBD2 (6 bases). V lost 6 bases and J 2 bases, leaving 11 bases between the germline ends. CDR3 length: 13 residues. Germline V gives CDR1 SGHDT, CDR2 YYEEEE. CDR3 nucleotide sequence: TGTGCCAGCAAACGGGACTTACAAGAGACCCAGTACTTC. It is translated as CASKRDLQETQYF.

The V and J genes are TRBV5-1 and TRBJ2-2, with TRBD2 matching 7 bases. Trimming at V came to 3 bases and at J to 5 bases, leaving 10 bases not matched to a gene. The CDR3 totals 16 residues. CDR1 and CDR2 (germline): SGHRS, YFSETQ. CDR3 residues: CASSSLIGGGTGELFF. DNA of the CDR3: TGCGCCAGCAGCTCCCTTATCGGCGGGGGTACCGGGGAGCTGTTTTTT.

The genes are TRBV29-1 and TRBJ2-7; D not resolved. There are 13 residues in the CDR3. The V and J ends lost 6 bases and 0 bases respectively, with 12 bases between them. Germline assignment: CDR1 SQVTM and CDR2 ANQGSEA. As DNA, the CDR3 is TGCAGCGTCCCGGCAGCGAGCTCCTACGAGCAGTACTTC. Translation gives CSVPAASSYEQYF.

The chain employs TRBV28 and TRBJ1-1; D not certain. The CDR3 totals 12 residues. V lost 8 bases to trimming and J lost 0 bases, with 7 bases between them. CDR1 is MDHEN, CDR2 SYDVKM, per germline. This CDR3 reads CASVSVNTEAFF. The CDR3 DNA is TGTGCCAGCGTATCGGTGAACACTGAAGCTTTCTTT.

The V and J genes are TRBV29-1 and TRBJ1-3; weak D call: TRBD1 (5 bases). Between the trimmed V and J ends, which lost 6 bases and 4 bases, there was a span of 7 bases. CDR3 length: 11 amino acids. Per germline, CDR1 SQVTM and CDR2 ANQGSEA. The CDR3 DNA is TGCAGCGTCAGGGCGGGAAACACCATATATTTT. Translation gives CSVRAGNTIYF.

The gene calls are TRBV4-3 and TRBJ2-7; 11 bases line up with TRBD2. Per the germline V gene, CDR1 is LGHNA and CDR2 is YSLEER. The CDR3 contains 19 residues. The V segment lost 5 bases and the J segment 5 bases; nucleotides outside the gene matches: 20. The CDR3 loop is CASSSRRELAGAPAHEQYF. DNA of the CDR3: TGCGCCAGCAGCTCCCGCCGGGAACTAGCGGGGGCCCCGGCCCACGAGCAGTACTTC.

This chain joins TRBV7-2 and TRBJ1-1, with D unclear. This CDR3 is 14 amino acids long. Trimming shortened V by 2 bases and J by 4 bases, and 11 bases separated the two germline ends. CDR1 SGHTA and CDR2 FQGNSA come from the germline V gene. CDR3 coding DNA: TGTGCCAGCAGCTTACGACTTGGAGGCACTGAAGCTTTCTTT. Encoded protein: CASSLRLGGTEAFF.

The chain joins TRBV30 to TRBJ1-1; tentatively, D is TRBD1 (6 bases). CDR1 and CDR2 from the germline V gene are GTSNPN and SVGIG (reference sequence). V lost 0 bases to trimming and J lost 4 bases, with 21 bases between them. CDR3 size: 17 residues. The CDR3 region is CAWSVGRGGTWVTEAFF. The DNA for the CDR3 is TGTGCCTGGAGTGTGGGGCGGGGGGGCACATGGGTCACTGAAGCTTTCTTT.

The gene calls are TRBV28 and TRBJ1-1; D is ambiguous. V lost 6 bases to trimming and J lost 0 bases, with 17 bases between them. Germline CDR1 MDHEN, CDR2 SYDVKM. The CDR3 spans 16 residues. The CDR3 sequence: CASSPGASNLNTEAFF. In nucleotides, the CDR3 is TGTGCCAGCAGCCCAGGTGCCAGCAATTTGAACACTGAAGCTTTCTTT.

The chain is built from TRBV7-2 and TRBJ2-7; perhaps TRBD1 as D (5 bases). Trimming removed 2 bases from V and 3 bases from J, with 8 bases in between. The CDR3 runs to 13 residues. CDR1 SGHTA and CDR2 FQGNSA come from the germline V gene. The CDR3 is CASSLTDNYEQYF. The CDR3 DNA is TGTGCCAGCAGCTTAACGGACAACTACGAGCAGTACTTC.

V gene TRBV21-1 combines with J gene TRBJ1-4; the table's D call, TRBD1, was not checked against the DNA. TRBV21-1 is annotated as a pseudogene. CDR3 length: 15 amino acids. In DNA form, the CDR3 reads TGTGCCAGCACCCCAATCCAAGGGGCCAGTGAAAAACTGTTTTTT. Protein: CASTPIQGASEKLFF.

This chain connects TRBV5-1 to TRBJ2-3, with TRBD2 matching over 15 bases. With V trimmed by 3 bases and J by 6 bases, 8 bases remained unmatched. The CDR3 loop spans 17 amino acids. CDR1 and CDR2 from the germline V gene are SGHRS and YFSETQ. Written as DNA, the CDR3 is TGCGCCAGCAGCTCCGGACTAGCGGGAGGGCCATGGGATACGCAGTATTTT. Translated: CASSSGLAGGPWDTQYF.

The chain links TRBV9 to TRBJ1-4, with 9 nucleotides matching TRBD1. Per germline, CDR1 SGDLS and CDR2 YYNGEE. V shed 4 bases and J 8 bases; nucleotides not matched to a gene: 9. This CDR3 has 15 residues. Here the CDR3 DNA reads TGTGCCAGCAGCTCCAACAGGGGGCTCGGAGAAAAACTGTTTTTT. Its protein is CASSSNRGLGEKLFF.